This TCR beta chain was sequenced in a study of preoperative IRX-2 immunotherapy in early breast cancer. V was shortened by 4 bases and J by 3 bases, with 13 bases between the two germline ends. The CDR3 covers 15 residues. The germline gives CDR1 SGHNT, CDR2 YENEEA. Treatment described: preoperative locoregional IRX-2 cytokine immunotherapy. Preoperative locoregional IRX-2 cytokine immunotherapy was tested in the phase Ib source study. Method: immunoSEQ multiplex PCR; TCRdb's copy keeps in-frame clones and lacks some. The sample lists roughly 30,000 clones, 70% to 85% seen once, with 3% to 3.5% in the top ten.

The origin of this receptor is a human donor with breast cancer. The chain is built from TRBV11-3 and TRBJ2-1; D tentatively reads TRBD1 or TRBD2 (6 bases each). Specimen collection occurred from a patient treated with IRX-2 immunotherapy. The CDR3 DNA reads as TGTGCCAGCAGCTCCCAAGGGGGGCTCTACAATGAGCAGTTCTTC. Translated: CASSSQGGLYNEQFF.